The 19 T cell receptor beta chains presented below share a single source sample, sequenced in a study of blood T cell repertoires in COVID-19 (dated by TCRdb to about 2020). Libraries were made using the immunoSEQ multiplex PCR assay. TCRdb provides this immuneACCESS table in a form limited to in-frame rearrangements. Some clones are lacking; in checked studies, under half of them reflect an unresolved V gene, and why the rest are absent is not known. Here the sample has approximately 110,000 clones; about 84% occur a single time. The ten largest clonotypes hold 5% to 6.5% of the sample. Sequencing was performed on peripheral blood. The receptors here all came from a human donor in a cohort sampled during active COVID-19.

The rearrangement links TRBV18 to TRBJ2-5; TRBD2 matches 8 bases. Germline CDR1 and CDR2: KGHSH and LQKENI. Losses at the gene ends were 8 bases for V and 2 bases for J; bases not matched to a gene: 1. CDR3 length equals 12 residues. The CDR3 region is CASREGQETQYF. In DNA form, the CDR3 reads TGTGCCAGCCGGGAGGGGCAAGAGACCCAGTACTTC.

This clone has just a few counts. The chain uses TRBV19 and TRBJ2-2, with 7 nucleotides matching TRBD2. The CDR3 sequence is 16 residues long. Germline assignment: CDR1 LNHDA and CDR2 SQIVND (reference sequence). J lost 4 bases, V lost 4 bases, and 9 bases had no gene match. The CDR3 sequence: CASSRGLVGLTGELFF. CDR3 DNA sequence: TGTGCCAGTAGTAGAGGACTAGTGGGTCTCACCGGGGAGCTGTTTTTT.

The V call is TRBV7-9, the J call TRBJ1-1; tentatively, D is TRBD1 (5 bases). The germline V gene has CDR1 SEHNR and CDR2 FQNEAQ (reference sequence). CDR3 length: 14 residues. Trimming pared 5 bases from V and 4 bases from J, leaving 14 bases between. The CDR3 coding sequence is TGTGCCAGCAGCCCGCGACAGATTCCCACTGAAGCTTTCTTT. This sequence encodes CASSPRQIPTEAFF.

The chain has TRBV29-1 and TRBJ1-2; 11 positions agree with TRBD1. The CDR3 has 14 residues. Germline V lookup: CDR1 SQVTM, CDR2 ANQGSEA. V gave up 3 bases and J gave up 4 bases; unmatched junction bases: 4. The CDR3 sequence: CSVDGQGASYGYTF. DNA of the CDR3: TGCAGCGTTGACGGACAGGGGGCGAGCTATGGCTACACCTTC. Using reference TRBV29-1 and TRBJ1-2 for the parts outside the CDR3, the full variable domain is SAVISQKPSRDICQRGTSLTIQCQVDSQVTMMFWYRQQPGQSLTLIATANQGSEATYESGFVIDKFPISRPNLTFSTLTVSNMSPEDSSIYLCSVDGQGASYGYTFGSGTRLTVV.

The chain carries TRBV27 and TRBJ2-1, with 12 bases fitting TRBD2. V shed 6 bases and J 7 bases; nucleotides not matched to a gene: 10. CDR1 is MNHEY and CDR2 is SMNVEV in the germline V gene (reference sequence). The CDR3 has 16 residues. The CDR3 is CASSKQTSGSGNEQFF. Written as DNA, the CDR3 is TGTGCCAGCAGCAAGCAGACTAGCGGGAGTGGAAATGAGCAGTTCTTC.

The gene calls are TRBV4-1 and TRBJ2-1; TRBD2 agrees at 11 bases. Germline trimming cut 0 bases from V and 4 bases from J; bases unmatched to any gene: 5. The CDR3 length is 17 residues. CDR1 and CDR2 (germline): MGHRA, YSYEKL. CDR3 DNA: TGCGCCAGCAGCCAAGACTCGGGACTAGCGGTTTACAATGAGCAGTTCTTC. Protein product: CASSQDSGLAVYNEQFF.

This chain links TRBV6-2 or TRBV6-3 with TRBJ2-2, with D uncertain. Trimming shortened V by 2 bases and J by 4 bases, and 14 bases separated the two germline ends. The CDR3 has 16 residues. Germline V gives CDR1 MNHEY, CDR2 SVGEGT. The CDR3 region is CASSYHTTYITGELFF. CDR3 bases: TGTGCCAGCAGTTACCATACGACATACATCACCGGGGAGCTGTTTTTT.

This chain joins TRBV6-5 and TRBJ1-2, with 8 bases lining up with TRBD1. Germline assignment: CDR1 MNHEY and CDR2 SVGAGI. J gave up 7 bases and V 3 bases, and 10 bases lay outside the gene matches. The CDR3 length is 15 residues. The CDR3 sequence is CASSYVPGGESGYTF. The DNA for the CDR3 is TGTGCCAGCAGTTATGTTCCAGGGGGCGAAAGTGGCTACACCTTC.

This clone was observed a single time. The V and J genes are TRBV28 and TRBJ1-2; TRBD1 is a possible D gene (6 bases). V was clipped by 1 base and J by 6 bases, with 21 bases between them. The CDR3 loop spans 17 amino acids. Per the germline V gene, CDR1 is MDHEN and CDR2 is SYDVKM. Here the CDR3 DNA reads TGTGCCAGCAGTTTATTTACTACAGGGAGATTGGGGAATGGCTACACCTTC. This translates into CASSLFTTGRLGNGYTF.

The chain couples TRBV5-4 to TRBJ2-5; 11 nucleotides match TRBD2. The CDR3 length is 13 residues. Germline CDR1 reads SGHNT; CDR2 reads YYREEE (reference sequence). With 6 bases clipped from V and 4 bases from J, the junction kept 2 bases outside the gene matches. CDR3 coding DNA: TGTGCCAGCACTGGGACTAGCGGAGAGACCCAGTACTTC. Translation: CASTGTSGETQYF.

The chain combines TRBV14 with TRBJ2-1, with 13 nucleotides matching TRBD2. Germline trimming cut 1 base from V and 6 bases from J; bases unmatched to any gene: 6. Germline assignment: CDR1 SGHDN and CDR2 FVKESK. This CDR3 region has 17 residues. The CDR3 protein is CASSQARLAGGVNEQFF. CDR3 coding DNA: TGTGCCAGCAGCCAAGCGAGACTAGCGGGAGGTGTCAATGAGCAGTTCTTC.

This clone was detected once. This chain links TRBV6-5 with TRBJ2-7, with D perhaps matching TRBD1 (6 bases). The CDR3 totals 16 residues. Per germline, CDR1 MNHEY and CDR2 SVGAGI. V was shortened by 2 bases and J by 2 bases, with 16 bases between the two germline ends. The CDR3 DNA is TGTGCCAGCAGTTACGATACAGGGTTGTCACCCTACGAGCAGTACTTC. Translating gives CASSYDTGLSPYEQYF.

This CDR3 reads CATSDWGAPGLAGFTDTQYF. The CDR3, as DNA: TGTGCCACCAGTGATTGGGGGGCCCCGGGACTAGCGGGATTCACAGATACGCAGTATTTT. The V gene is TRBV24-1, the J gene TRBJ2-3, with 13 bases fitting TRBD2. J lost 2 bases, V lost 2 bases, and 12 bases had no gene match. Per the germline V gene, CDR1 is KGHDR and CDR2 is SFDVKD. This CDR3 is built from 20 residues.

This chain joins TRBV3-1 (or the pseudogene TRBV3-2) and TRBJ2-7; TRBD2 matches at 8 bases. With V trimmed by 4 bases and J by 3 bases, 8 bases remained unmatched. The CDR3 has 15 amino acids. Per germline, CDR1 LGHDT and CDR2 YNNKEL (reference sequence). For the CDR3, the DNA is TGTGCCAGCAGCCGGGGCACTAGCGGACACTACGAGCAGTACTTC. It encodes CASSRGTSGHYEQYF.

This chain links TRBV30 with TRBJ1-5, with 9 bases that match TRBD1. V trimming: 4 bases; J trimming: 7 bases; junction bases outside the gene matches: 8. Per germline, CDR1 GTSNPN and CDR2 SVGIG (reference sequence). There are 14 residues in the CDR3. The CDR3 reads CAWTQDRGDQPQHF. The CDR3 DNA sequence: TGTGCCTGGACCCAGGACAGGGGAGACCAGCCCCAGCATTTT. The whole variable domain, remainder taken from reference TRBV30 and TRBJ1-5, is SQTIHQWPATLVQPVGSPLSLECTVEGTSNPNLYWYRQAAGRGLQLLFYSVGIGQISSEVPQNLSASRPQDRQFILSSKKLLLSDSGFYLCAWTQDRGDQPQHFGDGTRLSIL.

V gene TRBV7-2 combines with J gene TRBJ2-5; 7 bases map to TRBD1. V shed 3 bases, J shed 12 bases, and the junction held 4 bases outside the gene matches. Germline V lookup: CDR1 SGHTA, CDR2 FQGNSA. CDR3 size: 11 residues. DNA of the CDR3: TGTGCCAGCAGCTTGAATGGACAGGAGTACTTC. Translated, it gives CASSLNGQEYF.

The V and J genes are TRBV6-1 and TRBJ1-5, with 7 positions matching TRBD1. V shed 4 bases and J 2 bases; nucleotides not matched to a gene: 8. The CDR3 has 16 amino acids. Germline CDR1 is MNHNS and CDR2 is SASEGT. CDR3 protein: CASSGGQTTGNQPQHF. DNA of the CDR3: TGTGCCAGCAGTGGGGGACAGACGACGGGCAATCAGCCCCAGCATTTT.

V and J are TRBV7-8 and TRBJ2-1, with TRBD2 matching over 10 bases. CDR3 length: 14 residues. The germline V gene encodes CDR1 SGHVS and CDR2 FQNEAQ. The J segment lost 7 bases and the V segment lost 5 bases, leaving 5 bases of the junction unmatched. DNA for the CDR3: TGTGCCAGCAGCACGGGACTAGCGCGAAATGAGCAGTTCTTC. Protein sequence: CASSTGLARNEQFF.

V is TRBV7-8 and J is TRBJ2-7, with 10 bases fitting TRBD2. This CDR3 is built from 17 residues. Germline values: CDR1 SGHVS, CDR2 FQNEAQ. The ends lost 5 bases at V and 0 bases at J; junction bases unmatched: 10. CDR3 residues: CASSLLSGGFSSYEQYF. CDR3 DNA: TGTGCCAGCAGCCTACTTAGCGGGGGGTTTTCCTCCTACGAGCAGTACTTC.